The 10 T cell receptor beta chains given below trace back to one sample, sequenced in a study of early T cells in non-severe SARS-CoV-2 infection. TCRdb itself ran the 5' RACE reads through MiXCR, one entry per CDR3 protein. The sample lists tens of thousands of distinct CDR3 sequences; less than 15% were seen once. Sequencing was done on a sample of whole blood. The receptors derive from an adult who was a healthcare worker with PCR-confirmed SARS-CoV-2 infection or an uninfected control (not recorded which).

This clonotype has a count of ten or more. The gene calls are TRBV4-1 and TRBJ2-1; a weak D match, TRBD1 (6 bases). V lost 2 bases and J 9 bases, leaving 11 bases between the germline ends. In germline, CDR1 is MGHRA, CDR2 YSYEKL. CDR3 size: 13 residues. The CDR3 DNA is TGCGCCAGCAGCCAACCAACCAGGGGTGAGCAGTTCTTC. Translating it yields CASSQPTRGEQFF.

There are a few counts of this clonotype. This chain uses TRBV20-1 with TRBJ1-2; D not resolved. The germline V and J ends were trimmed by 2 bases and 4 bases, with 8 bases remaining between them. The CDR3 runs 12 residues. Per the germline V gene, CDR1 is DFQATT and CDR2 is SNEGSKA (reference sequence). This CDR3 reads CSARRTLYGYTF. In DNA, the CDR3 is TGCAGTGCTAGAAGGACCCTCTATGGCTACACCTTC.

The table lists this clonotype with many counts. The V gene is TRBV7-2, the J gene TRBJ1-4, with unresolved D. Germline-derived CDR1 and CDR2 are SGHTA and FQGNSA. The CDR3 is made up of 15 amino acids. V lost 4 bases and J lost 10, with 19 bases in between. This CDR3 reads CASSSPSLSYGKLFF. The CDR3 coding sequence is TGTGCCAGCAGCTCCCCCAGCCTTTCCTATGGAAAACTGTTTTTT.

This clonotype has a handful of counts. CDR3 sequence: CASSRNPYEQYF. In DNA form, the CDR3 reads TGTGCCAGCAGCCGGAACCCCTACGAGCAGTACTTC. The rearrangement uses TRBV28 and TRBJ2-7; no reliable D call. The CDR3 covers 12 residues. Germline V gene sequence: CDR1 MDHEN, CDR2 SYDVKM. V dropped 6 bases and J dropped 2 bases, with 8 bases sitting between them.

This clonotype was found many times. The genes are TRBV20-1 and TRBJ2-4; the match to TRBD1 covers 8 bases. With V trimmed by 5 bases and J by 2 bases, 11 bases remained unmatched. Germline lookup yields CDR1 DFQATT and CDR2 SNEGSKA (reference sequence). This CDR3 has 16 residues. CDR3 sequence: CSAFPTDRGPKNIQYF. The CDR3 bases are TGCAGTGCTTTCCCAACTGACAGGGGTCCCAAAAACATTCAGTACTTC.

The table lists this clonotype with many counts. The J gene is TRBJ2-3, the V gene TRBV27; TRBD2 might be the D (5 bases). The CDR3 is 14 amino acids. Trimming took off 2 bases at V and 2 bases at J, with 8 bases between the two ends. Germline CDR1 reads MNHEY; CDR2 reads SMNVEV (reference sequence). The CDR3 nucleotides are TGTGCCAGCAGTTTAGGACTGAACACAGATACGCAGTATTTT. Encoded protein: CASSLGLNTDTQYF.

There are a few counts of this clonotype. This rearrangement joins TRBV6-5 to TRBJ1-5; D call uncertain. The CDR3 sequence is 15 residues long. V gave up 0 bases and J gave up 7 bases, with 13 bases separating them. CDR1 and CDR2 from the germline V gene are MNHEY and SVGAGI. The CDR3 nucleotides are TGTGCCAGCAGTTACTCGAGCGGGGTTGGACAGCCCCAGCATTTT. Encoded protein: CASSYSSGVGQPQHF.

In its sample, this clonotype was seen a few times. This chain joins TRBV9 and TRBJ1-2; the D is unclear. Germline CDR1 reads SGDLS; CDR2 reads YYNGEE. The CDR3 runs 14 residues. The V end was cut by 0 bases, the J end by 4 bases, with 10 bases between. The CDR3, as DNA: TGTGCCAGCAGCGTAGAGCCAGCTTCCTATGGCTACACCTTC. This translates into CASSVEPASYGYTF.

The chain is built from TRBV18 and TRBJ1-2; tentatively, D is TRBD1 (5 bases). Germline V lookup: CDR1 KGHSH, CDR2 LQKENI. With 4 bases removed from V and 2 bases from J, the gap between germline ends came to 14 bases. The CDR3 is 15 residues long. CDR3 DNA: TGTGCCAGCTCACTCGGGGCATCCTCCAACTATGGCTACACCTTC. Protein product: CASSLGASSNYGYTF.

This clonotype was seen repeatedly, ten times or more. The chain uses TRBV12-3 or TRBV12-4 and TRBJ1-1; D is unclear. V was shortened by 10 bases and J by 0 bases, with 12 bases between the two germline ends. The CDR3 sequence is 13 residues long. The chain's CDR3 is CATRVQVNTEAFF. In nucleotides, the CDR3 is TGTGCCACCCGGGTCCAGGTGAACACTGAAGCTTTCTTT.